This paragraph reports one T cell receptor beta chain. This clone came up once. It lacks a known antigen. Qualities for individual bases were not recorded, and no much larger clone is one base off. Sequences LGHDT (CDR1) and YNNKEL (CDR2) are obtained from the germline V gene (reference sequence). The CDR3 runs 13 amino acids, cysteine and phenylalanine included. Here the CDR3 DNA is all that survives: 39 bases in frame from base 1. Trimming removed 4 bases from V and 8 bases from J, leaving 14 bases between the germline ends. Libraries came from the immunoSEQ multiplex PCR assay. This immuneACCESS table, as held by TCRdb, lists in-frame sequences with V and J called but not all clones. Of the missing ones, under half trace to an unresolved V gene in checked studies; the others have no known cause. The sample yields about 100,000 clones; around four fifths were counted once. The ten largest account for approximately 20% of the sample.

The source of the sample is a study of control samples from healthy donors and cancer patients (dated by TCRdb to the early 2020s). The clonotype originates from a man under 40 in good health. The rearranged segments are TRBV3-1 (or the pseudogene TRBV3-2) and TRBJ1-2; the D gene lacks a confident call. The material sequenced was blood. The sequenced DNA: TGTGCCAGCAGCCCTTACGAAGGGATGGGCTACACCTTC. Its amino acids are CASSPYEGMGYTF.